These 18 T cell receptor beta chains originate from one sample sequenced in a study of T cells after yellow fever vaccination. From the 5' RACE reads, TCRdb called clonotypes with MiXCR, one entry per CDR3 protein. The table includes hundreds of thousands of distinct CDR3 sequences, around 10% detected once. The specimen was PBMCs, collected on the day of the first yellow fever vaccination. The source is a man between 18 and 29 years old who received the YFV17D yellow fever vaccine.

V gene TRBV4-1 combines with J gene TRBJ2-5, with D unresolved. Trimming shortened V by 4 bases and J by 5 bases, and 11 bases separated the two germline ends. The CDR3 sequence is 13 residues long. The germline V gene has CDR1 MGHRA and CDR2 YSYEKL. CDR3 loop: CASSLREAETQYF. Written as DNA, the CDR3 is TGCGCCAGCAGCCTGCGAGAGGCGGAGACCCAGTACTTC.

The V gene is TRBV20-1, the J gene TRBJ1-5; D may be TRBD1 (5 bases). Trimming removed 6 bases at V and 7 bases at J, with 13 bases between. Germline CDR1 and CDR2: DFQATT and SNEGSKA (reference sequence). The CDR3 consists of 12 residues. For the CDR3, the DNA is TGCAGTGCCCGTGACAGAGTCCAGCCCCAGCATTTT. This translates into CSARDRVQPQHF.

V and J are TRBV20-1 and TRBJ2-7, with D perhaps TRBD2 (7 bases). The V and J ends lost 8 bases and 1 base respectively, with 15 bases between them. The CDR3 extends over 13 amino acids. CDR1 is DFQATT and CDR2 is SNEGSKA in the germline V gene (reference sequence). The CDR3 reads CSSPGGPSYEQYF. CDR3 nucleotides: TGCAGTTCCCCGGGGGGCCCTTCCTACGAGCAGTACTTC.

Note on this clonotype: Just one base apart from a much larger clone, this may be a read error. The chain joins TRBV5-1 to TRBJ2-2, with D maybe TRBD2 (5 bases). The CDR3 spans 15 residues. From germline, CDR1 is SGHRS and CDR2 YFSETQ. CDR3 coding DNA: TGCGCCAGCAGCTTGGTTACTCAGGCCACCGGGGAGCTGGTTTTT. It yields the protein CASSLVTQATGELVF. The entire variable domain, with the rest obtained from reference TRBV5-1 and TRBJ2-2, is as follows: KAGVTQTPRYLIKTRGQQVTLSCSPISGHRSVSWYQQTPGQGLQFLFEYFSETQRNKGNFPGRFSGRQFSNSRSEMNVSTLELGDSALYLCASSLVTQATGELVFGEGSRLTVL.

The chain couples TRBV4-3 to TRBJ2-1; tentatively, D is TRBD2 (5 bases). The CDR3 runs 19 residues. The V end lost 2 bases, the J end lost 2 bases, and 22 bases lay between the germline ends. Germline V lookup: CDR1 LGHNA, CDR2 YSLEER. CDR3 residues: CASSQKTPTVGVPYNEQFF. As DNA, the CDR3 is TGCGCCAGCAGCCAAAAGACACCGACGGTGGGAGTCCCCTACAATGAGCAGTTCTTC.

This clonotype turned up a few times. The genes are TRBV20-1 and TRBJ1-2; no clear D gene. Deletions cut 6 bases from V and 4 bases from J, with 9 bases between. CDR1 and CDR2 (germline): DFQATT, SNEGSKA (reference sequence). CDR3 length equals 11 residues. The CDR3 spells CSAESGYGYTF. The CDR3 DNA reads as TGCAGTGCCGAAAGTGGCTATGGCTACACCTTC.

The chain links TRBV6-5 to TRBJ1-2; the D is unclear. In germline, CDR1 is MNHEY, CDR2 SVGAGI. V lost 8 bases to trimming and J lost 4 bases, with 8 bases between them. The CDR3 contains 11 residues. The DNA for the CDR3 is TGTGCCAGCGGATCTTCCTATGGCTACACCTTC. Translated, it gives CASGSSYGYTF.

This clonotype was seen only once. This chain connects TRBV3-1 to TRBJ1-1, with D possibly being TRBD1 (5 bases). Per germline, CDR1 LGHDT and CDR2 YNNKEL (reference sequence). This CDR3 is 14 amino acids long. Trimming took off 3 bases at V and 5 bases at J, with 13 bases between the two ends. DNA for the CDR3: TGTGCCAGCAGCCATCCAGGGCGTCGGACTGAAGCTTTCTTT. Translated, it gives CASSHPGRRTEAFF.

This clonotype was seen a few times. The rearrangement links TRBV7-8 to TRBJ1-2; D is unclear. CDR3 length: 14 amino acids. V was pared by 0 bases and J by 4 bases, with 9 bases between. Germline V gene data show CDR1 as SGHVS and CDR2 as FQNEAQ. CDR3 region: CASSLAPSFYGYTF. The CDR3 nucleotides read TGTGCCAGCAGCTTAGCGCCCAGCTTCTATGGCTACACCTTC.

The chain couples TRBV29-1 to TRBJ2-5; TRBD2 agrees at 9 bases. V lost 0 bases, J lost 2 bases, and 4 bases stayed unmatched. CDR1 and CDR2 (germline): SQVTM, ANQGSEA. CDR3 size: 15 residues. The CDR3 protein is CSVEDFLAGQETQYF. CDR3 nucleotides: TGCAGCGTTGAAGATTTCCTAGCGGGGCAAGAGACCCAGTACTTC.

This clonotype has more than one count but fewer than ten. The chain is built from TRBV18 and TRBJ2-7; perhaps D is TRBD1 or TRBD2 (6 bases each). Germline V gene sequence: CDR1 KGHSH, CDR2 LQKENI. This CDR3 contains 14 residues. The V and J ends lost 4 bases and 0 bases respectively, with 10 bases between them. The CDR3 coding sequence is TGTGCCAGCTCACACGGGGGCTACTCCTACGAGCAGTACTTC. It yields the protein CASSHGGYSYEQYF.

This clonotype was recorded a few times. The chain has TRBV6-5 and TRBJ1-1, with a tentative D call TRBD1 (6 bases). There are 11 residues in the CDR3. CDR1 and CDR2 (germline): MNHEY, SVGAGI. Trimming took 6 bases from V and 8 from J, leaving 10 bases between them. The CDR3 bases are TGTGCCAGCAGCTTCGACAGGGAAGCTTTCTTT. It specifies CASSFDREAFF.

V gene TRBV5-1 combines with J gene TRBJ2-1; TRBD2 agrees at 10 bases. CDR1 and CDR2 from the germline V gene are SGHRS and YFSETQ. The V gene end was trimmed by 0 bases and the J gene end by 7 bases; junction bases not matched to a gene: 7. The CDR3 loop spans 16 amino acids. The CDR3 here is CASSLGERGGLNEQFF. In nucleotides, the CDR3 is TGCGCCAGCAGCTTGGGAGAGCGGGGGGGCCTTAATGAGCAGTTCTTC.

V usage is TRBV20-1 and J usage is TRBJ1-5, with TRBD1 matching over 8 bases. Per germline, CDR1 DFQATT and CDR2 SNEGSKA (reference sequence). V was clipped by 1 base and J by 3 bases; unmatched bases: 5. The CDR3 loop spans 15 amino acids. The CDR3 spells CSARGGGQVNQPQHF. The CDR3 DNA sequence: TGCAGTGCTAGAGGCGGGGGACAGGTCAATCAGCCCCAGCATTTT.

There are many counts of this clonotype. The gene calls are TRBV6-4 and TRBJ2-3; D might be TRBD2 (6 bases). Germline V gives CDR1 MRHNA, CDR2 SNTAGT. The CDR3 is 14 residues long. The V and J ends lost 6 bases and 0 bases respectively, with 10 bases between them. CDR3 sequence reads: CASRAGTSTDTQYF. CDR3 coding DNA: TGTGCCAGCAGGGCCGGGACTAGCACAGATACGCAGTATTTT.

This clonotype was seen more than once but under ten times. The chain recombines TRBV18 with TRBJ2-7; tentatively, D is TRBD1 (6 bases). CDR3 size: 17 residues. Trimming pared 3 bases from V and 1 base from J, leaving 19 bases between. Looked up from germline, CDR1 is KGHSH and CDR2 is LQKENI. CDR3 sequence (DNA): TGTGCCAGCTCACCCTTACAGGGACGAAACAATTCCTACGAGCAGTACTTC. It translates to CASSPLQGRNNSYEQYF.

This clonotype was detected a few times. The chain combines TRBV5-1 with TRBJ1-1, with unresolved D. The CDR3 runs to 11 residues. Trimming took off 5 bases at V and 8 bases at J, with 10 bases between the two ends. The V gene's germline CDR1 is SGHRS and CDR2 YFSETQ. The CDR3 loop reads CASRAGPEAFF. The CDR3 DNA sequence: TGCGCCAGCAGGGCCGGACCGGAAGCTTTCTTT.

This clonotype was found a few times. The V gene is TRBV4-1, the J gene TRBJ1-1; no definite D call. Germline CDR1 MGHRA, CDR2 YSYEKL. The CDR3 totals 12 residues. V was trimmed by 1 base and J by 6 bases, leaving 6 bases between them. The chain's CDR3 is CASSQVGAEAFF. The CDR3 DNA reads TGCGCCAGCAGCCAAGTCGGGGCTGAAGCTTTCTTT.